This TCR beta chain stems from a study of blood T cell repertoires in COVID-19. The germline V gene has CDR1 SGHDT and CDR2 YYEEEE. V was cut by 2 bases and J by 0 bases, with 5 bases left in between. The length of the CDR3 is 13 residues. This clone was observed once. The assay was immunoSEQ multiplex PCR, and TCRdb's table has in-frame clones only and misses some. The sample has 80,000 or so clones; 85% are singletons. The sequenced material came from peripheral blood. This chain uses TRBV5-6 with TRBJ1-1; D remains ambiguous. This receptor was identified in a man aged 60 to 69 with COVID-19, enrolled during active disease. In nucleotides, the CDR3 is TGTGCCAGCAGCTTTTACATGAACACTGAAGCTTTCTTT. Amino acids: CASSFYMNTEAFF.